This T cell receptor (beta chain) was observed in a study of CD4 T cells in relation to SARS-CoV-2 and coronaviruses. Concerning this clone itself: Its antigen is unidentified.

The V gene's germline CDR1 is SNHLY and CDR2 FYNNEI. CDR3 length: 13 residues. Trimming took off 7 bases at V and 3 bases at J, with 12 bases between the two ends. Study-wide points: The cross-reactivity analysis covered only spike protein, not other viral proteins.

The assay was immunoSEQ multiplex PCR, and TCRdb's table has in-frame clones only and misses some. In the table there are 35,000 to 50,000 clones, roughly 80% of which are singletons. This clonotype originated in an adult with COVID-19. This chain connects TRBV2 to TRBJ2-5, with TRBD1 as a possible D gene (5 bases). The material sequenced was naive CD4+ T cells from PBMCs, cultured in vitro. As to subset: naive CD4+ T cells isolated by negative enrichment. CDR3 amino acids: CASIPDREETQYF. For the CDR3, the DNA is TGTGCCAGCATTCCCGACAGAGAAGAGACCCAGTACTTC.